Each of the 4 T cell receptor beta chains below was sequenced from the same sample in a study of cytomegalovirus exposure and HLA in healthy donors. Primers: 60 Vbeta forward and 13 Jbeta reverse. TCRdb's copy holds only in-frame clones and misses some; the assay was immunoSEQ multiplex PCR. The repertoire holds 150,000 to 200,000 clones, with around 80% as singletons. The specimen was PBMCs. The receptors were sampled from a woman aged 40-49 years in good health and CMV-seronegative.

The DNA for the CDR3 is TGTGCCAGCAGCTTTTGGGCCTATATAGCCAAAAACATTCAGTACTTC. It yields the protein CASSFWAYIAKNIQYF. The chain is built from TRBV5-6 and TRBJ2-4, with unresolved D. With 2 bases removed from V and 0 bases from J, the gap between germline ends came to 12 bases. Germline-derived CDR1 and CDR2 are SGHDT and YYEEEE. CDR3 length equals 16 residues. Supplemented by reference TRBV5-6 and TRBJ2-4, the full variable domain reads DAGVTQSPTHLIKTRGQQVTLRCSPKSGHDTVSWYQQALGQGPQFIFQYYEEEERQRGNFPDRFSGHQFPNYSSELNVNALLLGDSALYLCASSFWAYIAKNIQYFGAGTRLSVL.

This clone was recorded only once. The rearrangement uses TRBV19 and TRBJ1-5; D uncertain. Trimming left V 9 bases short and J 1 base short, with 7 bases between. Looked up from germline, CDR1 is LNHDA and CDR2 is SQIVND (reference sequence). There are 12 residues in the CDR3. CDR3 protein: CASTTSNQPQHF. CDR3 coding DNA: TGTGCCAGCACGACAAGCAATCAGCCCCAGCATTTT.

The V gene is TRBV2, the J gene TRBJ2-7; maybe TRBD2 (6 bases). Germline assignment: CDR1 SNHLY and CDR2 FYNNEI. This CDR3 spans 13 amino acids. The V end was cut by 7 bases, the J end by 3 bases, with 13 bases between. CDR3 sequence (DNA): TGTGCCAGCAACCTAGCGATAGTCTACGAGCAGTACTTC. Translated: CASNLAIVYEQYF.

This clone was seen a few times. The rearrangement joins TRBV10-3 to TRBJ1-2; 7 bases line up with TRBD1. The CDR3 has 16 amino acids. Germline assignment: CDR1 ENHRY and CDR2 SYGVKD. V gave up 7 bases and J gave up 0 bases; unmatched junction bases: 11. DNA for the CDR3: TGTGCCATCACCGATGGGACAGCACTAGCTAACTATGGCTACACCTTC. Its translation is CAITDGTALANYGYTF.